These T cell receptor beta chains were read from a single sample in a study of blood T cell repertoires in COVID-19. Only in-frame clones appear in the TCRdb table, and some are missing; sequencing was by immunoSEQ multiplex PCR. The sample lists around 300,000 clones; about 90% were seen once. Sequencing used PBMCs or T cells enriched from blood (not recorded which). These TCRs come from a man aged 25 to 40 who had recovered from COVID-19. Both conserved end residues are part of each CDR3. The D gene is left open where the match is weak. Part of the rows lack a size; the others show once, few, many or a class for expanded clones.

-,once,TRBJ1-2,TRBV2,CASTLVARGYTF,TGTGCCAGCACCCTAGTAGCGCGAGGCTACACCTTC
-,-,TRBJ1-6,TRBV5-1,CASSLGQTGRSPLHF,TGCGCCAGCAGCTTGGGTCAGACAGGTCGGTCACCCCTCCACTTT
-,-,TRBJ2-5,TRBV7-6,CASSLVRTGLQETQYF,TGTGCCAGCAGCTTAGTCCGAACGGGACTTCAAGAGACCCAGTACTTC
TRBD1,-,TRBJ2-2,TRBV27,CASSLWTGMTGELFF,TGTGCCAGCAGCCTTTGGACAGGGATGACCGGGGAGCTGTTTTTT
TRBD2,-,TRBJ2-7,TRBV19,CASTSTGGGNEQYF,TGTGCCAGTACCTCCACTGGGGGGGGTAACGAGCAGTACTTC
TRBD1,once,TRBJ1-1,TRBV4-1,CASSHYRGYTEAFF,TGCGCCAGCAGCCACTACAGGGGGTACACTGAAGCTTTCTTT
-,-,TRBJ2-5,TRBV10-2,CASSESRGHILGTQYF,TGCGCCAGCAGTGAGTCTAGGGGACACATCCTCGGGACCCAGTACTTC
-,-,TRBJ1-1,TRBV5-6,CASSPNREMNTEAFF,TGTGCCAGCAGTCCCAACAGGGAGATGAACACTGAAGCTTTCTTT
-,-,TRBJ1-1,TRBV6-1,CASSEQFVNTEAFF,TGTGCCAGCAGTGAACAGTTCGTGAACACTGAAGCTTTCTTT
-,-,TRBJ1-2,TRBV24-1,CATSGRPNYGYTF,TGTGCCACCAGTGGCAGGCCCAACTATGGCTACACCTTC
-,-,TRBJ2-5,TRBV18,CASSPIPSAQETQYF,TGTGCCAGCTCACCCATACCTAGCGCTCAAGAGACCCAGTACTTC
-,-,TRBJ2-7,TRBV7-9,CASSFGAGPYEQYF,TGTGCCAGCAGCTTCGGTGCAGGGCCCTACGAGCAGTACTTC
-,once,TRBJ2-5,TRBV6-6,CASSYAGQQETQYF,TGTGCCAGCAGTTACGCGGGACAGCAAGAGACCCAGTACTTC
TRBD2,-,TRBJ2-7,TRBV30,CAWGRGGLFALYEQYF,TGTGCCTGGGGGCGGGGGGGCCTATTCGCCCTCTACGAGCAGTACTTC
-,-,TRBJ1-2,TRBV19,CASSIEGQTGRYGYTF,TGTGCCAGTAGTATAGAAGGCCAGACAGGACGCTATGGCTACACCTTC
-,-,TRBJ2-7,TRBV7-9,CASSLIGAVYEQYF,TGTGCCAGCAGCTTAATAGGGGCAGTCTACGAGCAGTACTTC
-,-,TRBJ1-3,TRBV4-1,CASSQGRAEGNTIYF,TGCGCCAGCAGCCAAGGCAGGGCTGAAGGAAACACCATATATTTT
-,-,TRBJ2-1,TRBV5-1,CASSLGIAGYNEQFF,TGCGCCAGCAGCTTAGGCATCGCAGGGTACAATGAGCAGTTCTTC
TRBD1,-,TRBJ1-1,TRBV5-4,CASSRGQGVNTEAFF,TGTGCCAGCAGCCGCGGACAGGGGGTTAACACTGAAGCTTTCTTT
TRBD1,-,TRBJ2-7,TRBV7-2,CASSPGRGSEQYF,TGTGCCAGCAGCCCAGGCAGGGGGAGCGAGCAGTACTTC
-,-,TRBJ2-7,TRBV6-1,CASSEVGGGQYF,TGTGCCAGCAGTGAAGTAGGAGGAGGGCAGTACTTC
TRBD2,-,TRBJ2-1,TRBV11-2,CASSPGTSVHNEQFF,TGTGCCAGCAGCCCCGGGACTAGCGTCCACAATGAGCAGTTCTTC
-,-,TRBJ1-5,TRBV21-1,CASSGIMKKGPRRGAQHF,TGTGCCAGCTCCGGCATAATGAAAAAGGGCCCGCGGAGGGGAGCCCAGCATTTT
TRBD1,-,TRBJ1-2,TRBV13,CASSSPGQGSNYGYTF,TGTGCCAGCAGCTCTCCGGGACAGGGGTCTAACTATGGCTACACCTTC
-,-,TRBJ1-2,TRBV6-5,CASSYRTEIYGYTF,TGTGCCAGCAGTTACCGGACAGAGATCTATGGCTACACCTTC
TRBD2,-,TRBJ2-5,TRBV24-1,CATSDARTSGGAAETQYF,TGTGCCACCAGTGATGCCCGGACTAGCGGGGGGGCAGCAGAGACCCAGTACTTC
TRBD2,once,TRBJ2-3,TRBV19,CASSPVGGGTTDTQYF,TGTGCCAGTAGTCCGGTCGGGGGGGGGACTACAGATACGCAGTATTTT
TRBD1,-,TRBJ1-6,TRBV7-9,CASSFEGQVHSPLHF,TGTGCCAGCAGCTTCGAGGGACAGGTACATTCACCCCTCCACTTT
-,-,TRBJ1-6,TRBV27,CASSLRGAGVGSPLHF,TGTGCCAGCAGTTTAAGGGGGGCGGGGGTAGGTTCACCCCTCCACTTT
TRBD1,-,TRBJ2-7,TRBV4-2,CASSQDPQGPLGQYF,TGTGCCAGCAGCCAAGATCCACAGGGGCCATTGGGGCAGTACTTC
-,-,TRBJ2-7,TRBV21-1,CASSKVTYEQYF,TGTGCCAGCAGCAAAGTGACATACGAGCAGTACTTC
-,-,TRBJ2-7,TRBV6-1,CASSEAADTYEQYF,TGTGCCAGCAGTGAAGCGGCGGATACCTACGAGCAGTACTTC
TRBD1,-,TRBJ2-1,TRBV19,CASTYEDRARLDEQFF,TGTGCCAGTACTTATGAGGACAGGGCTCGTCTCGATGAGCAGTTCTTC
TRBD2,-,TRBJ2-4,TRBV4-2,CASSPGGGIQYF,TGTGCCAGCAGCCCGGGGGGGGGCATTCAGTACTTC
TRBD2,-,TRBJ2-1,TRBV7-9,CASRGDSGQRGSYNEQFF,TGTGCCAGCAGGGGCGACTCCGGCCAGCGGGGTTCCTACAATGAGCAGTTCTTC
TRBD2,-,TRBJ2-7,TRBV10-3,CAISAPGTSGGGYDEQYF,TGTGCCATCAGCGCCCCGGGGACTAGCGGGGGGGGTTACGACGAGCAGTACTTC
-,-,TRBJ1-2,TRBV5-5,CASSLQDRNYGYTF,TGTGCCAGCAGCTTGCAGGATCGAAACTATGGCTACACCTTC
-,-,TRBJ1-6,TRBV5-8,CASRGLLSSYNSPLHF,TGTGCCAGCCGGGGACTCCTGAGCTCCTATAATTCACCCCTCCACTTT
-,few,TRBJ2-3,TRBV5-1,CASSLPLGTSDTQYF,TGCGCCAGCAGCCTCCCGCTGGGCACGTCAGATACGCAGTATTTT
-,-,TRBJ2-5,TRBV29-1,CSVDNDSQETQYF,TGCAGCGTTGATAACGACAGCCAAGAGACCCAGTACTTC
TRBD1,-,TRBJ2-7,TRBV9,CAINRGLDEQYF,TGTGCCATCAACAGGGGGCTGGACGAGCAGTACTTC
-,-,TRBJ1-3,TRBV9,CASSVAVEDRLSGNTIYF,TGTGCCAGCAGCGTAGCAGTAGAGGACAGACTCTCTGGAAACACCATATATTTT
-,-,TRBJ2-5,TRBV28,CASRKTRVGLETQYF,TGTGCCAGCAGGAAAACTAGGGTAGGGCTAGAGACCCAGTACTTC
TRBD1,-,TRBJ1-4,TRBV5-4,CASSLAGGGLANEKLFF,TGTGCCAGCAGCTTGGCGGGAGGGGGCTTGGCTAATGAAAAACTGTTTTTT
TRBD2,-,TRBJ2-3,TRBV28,CASISGDYSDTQYF,TGTGCCAGCATTAGCGGGGATTACTCAGATACGCAGTATTTT
-,-,TRBJ2-7,TRBV5-1,CASSVLGQFYEQYF,TGCGCCAGCAGCGTCCTCGGACAGTTCTACGAGCAGTACTTC
-,-,TRBJ2-3,TRBV20-1,CSASIVDTQYF,TGCAGTGCTAGTATCGTCGATACGCAGTATTTT
-,-,TRBJ1-3,TRBV7-2,CASSSLWEGKSNTIYF,TGTGCCAGCAGCTCCCTCTGGGAGGGGAAAAGCAACACCATATATTTT
-,-,TRBJ2-1,TRBV7-8,CASSLLGGDRFYNEQFF,TGTGCCAGCAGCTTACTTGGGGGGGACAGGTTCTACAATGAGCAGTTCTTC